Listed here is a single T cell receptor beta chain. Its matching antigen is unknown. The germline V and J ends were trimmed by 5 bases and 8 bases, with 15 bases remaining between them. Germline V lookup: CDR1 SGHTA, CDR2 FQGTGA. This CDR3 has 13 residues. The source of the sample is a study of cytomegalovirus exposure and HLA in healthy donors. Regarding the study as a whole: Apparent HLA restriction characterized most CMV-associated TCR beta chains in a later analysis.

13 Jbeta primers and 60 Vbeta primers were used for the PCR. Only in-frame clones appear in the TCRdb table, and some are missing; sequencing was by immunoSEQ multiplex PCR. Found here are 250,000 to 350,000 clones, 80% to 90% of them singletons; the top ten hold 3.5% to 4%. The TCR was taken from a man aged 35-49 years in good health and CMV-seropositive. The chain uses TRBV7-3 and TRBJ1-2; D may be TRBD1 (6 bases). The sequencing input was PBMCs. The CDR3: CASSHLGGGGYTF. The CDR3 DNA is TGTGCCAGCAGCCATCTCGGGGGGGGCGGCTACACCTTC.